These 26 T cell receptor beta chains were all obtained from the same sample, sequenced in a study of T cell repertoires in cytomegalovirus infection. Their specific antigens are unknown. Using its own MiXCR run on the reads, TCRdb lists one record per CDR3 protein. The table shows about 100,000 distinct CDR3 sequences, with 25% to 35% occurring only once. The sequencing here drew on CD8+ T cells from cultured PBMCs, taken from culture after CMV antigen stimulation. The receptors here all came from a human donor in good health (CMV status not recorded). Some clones in this sample may be carry-over from other donors' samples.

The chain couples TRBV11-2 to TRBJ1-3; D not resolved. Germline CDR1 and CDR2: SGHAT and FQNNGV. Trimming took off 0 bases at V and 6 bases at J, with 12 bases between the two ends. The CDR3 runs 15 residues. CDR3 residues: CASSLDPEGENTIYF. DNA for the CDR3: TGTGCCAGCAGCTTAGATCCCGAGGGAGAAAACACCATATATTTT.

Concerning this clonotype itself: This may arise from a read error, as a much more abundant clone is one base away. The rearrangement joins TRBV7-6 to TRBJ2-7; D ambiguous. Germline lookup yields CDR1 SGHVS and CDR2 FNYEAQ. CDR3 length: 13 residues. CDR3 loop: CVSSLGRAYEQYF. In nucleotides, the CDR3 is TGTGTCAGCAGCTTAGGAAGGGCCTACGAGCAGTACTTC.

V gene TRBV7-6 combines with J gene TRBJ2-5; a weak D match, TRBD2 (5 bases). CDR1 is SGHVS and CDR2 is FNYEAQ in the germline V gene. Trimming pared 5 bases from V and 1 base from J, leaving 5 bases between. The CDR3 has 12 amino acids. CDR3 region: CASSEGQETQYF. In nucleotides, the CDR3 is TGTGCCAGCAGCGAGGGCCAAGAGACCCAGTACTTC.

On this clonotype itself: Just one base apart from a much larger clone, this may be a read error. The conserved phenylalanine or tryptophan is not found at the CDR3 terminus, so this likely reflects a read error. The chain employs TRBV12-3 or TRBV12-4 and TRBJ1-5; no clear D gene. V was clipped by 0 bases and J by 12 bases, with 6 bases between them. CDR3 length equals 11 residues. The CDR3 sequence is CASSLAGLQHL. The CDR3 bases are TGTGCCAGCAGTTTAGCAGGTCTCCAGCATTTG.

This chain connects TRBV6-2 or TRBV6-3 to TRBJ2-1, with 8 bases lining up with TRBD1. Germline V gives CDR1 MNHEY, CDR2 SVGEGT. The CDR3 has 14 amino acids. Trimming removed 6 bases from V and 5 bases from J; junction bases left unmatched: 6. DNA of the CDR3: TGTGCCAGCAGACGACAGGGGAGGAACAATGAGCAGTTCTTC. This translates into CASRRQGRNNEQFF.

This chain connects TRBV12-3 or TRBV12-4 to TRBJ2-1, with D possibly being TRBD2 (5 bases). The V end was cut by 5 bases, the J end by 9 bases, with 14 bases between. The CDR3 contains 13 residues. The CDR3 DNA reads as TGTGCCAGCAGTCCCCGGGGTAGTTCTGAGCAGTTCTTC. Translating gives CASSPRGSSEQFF.

Points on this clonotype: This may come from a read error, since a much larger clone is one base off. This chain connects TRBV12-3 or TRBV12-4 to TRBJ1-2, with D unresolved. The CDR3 is 12 amino acids. Between the trimmed V and J ends, which lost 5 bases and 6 bases, there was a span of 10 bases. The CDR3 DNA follows: TGTGCCAGCAGTCTCTACAGAGATGGCTACACCTTC. Translating gives CASSLYRDGYTF.

The chain combines TRBV7-2 with TRBJ2-5, with 11 nucleotides matching TRBD2. In germline, CDR1 is SGHTA, CDR2 FQGNSA. The ends lost 3 bases at V and 0 bases at J; junction bases unmatched: 3. This CDR3 spans 16 amino acids. The CDR3 nucleotides read TGTGCCAGCAGCTTCTTAGCGGGGGGGCACCAAGAGACCCAGTACTTC. Its protein product is CASSFLAGGHQETQYF.

The chain carries TRBV10-3 and TRBJ2-1; 12 bases agree with TRBD2. This CDR3 is built from 15 residues. The germline V gene encodes CDR1 ENHRY and CDR2 SYGVKD. Losses at the gene ends were 6 bases for V and 8 bases for J; bases not matched to a gene: 8. The CDR3: CAIRDSSGGADEQFF. The CDR3 DNA sequence: TGTGCCATCAGGGATTCTAGCGGGGGGGCCGATGAGCAGTTCTTC.

This clonotype was counted only a few times. The chain joins TRBV5-1 to TRBJ1-4, with D perhaps matching TRBD1 (5 bases). Trimming pared 1 base from V and 8 bases from J, leaving 12 bases between. CDR1 is SGHRS and CDR2 is YFSETQ in the germline V gene. There are 14 residues in the CDR3. The CDR3 spells CASSLRGAGEKLFF. In DNA form, the CDR3 reads TGCGCCAGCAGCTTGCGTGGGGCAGGGGAAAAACTGTTTTTT.

This clonotype was seen only a few times. V gene TRBV12-3 or TRBV12-4 combines with J gene TRBJ1-2; D possibly corresponds to TRBD1 (6 bases). This CDR3 comprises 12 residues. CDR3 in amino acids: CATLGGDYGYTF. CDR3 nucleotides: TGTGCTACGCTAGGGGGGGACTATGGCTACACCTTC.

This clonotype was counted between two and nine times. V usage is TRBV11-1 and J usage is TRBJ2-1; 12 bases line up with TRBD2. V was clipped by 8 bases and J by 8 bases; unmatched bases: 7. The CDR3 is 14 residues long. The germline CDR1 and CDR2 sequences are SGHAT and FQDESV (reference sequence). The CDR3 protein is CASRLAGGLYEQFF. The CDR3 DNA reads TGTGCCAGCCGCCTAGCGGGGGGGCTTTATGAGCAGTTCTTC.

This rearrangement joins TRBV11-2 to TRBJ1-6; D uncertain. This CDR3 contains 15 residues. V was clipped by 0 bases and J by 7 bases, with 10 bases between them. Germline V gene sequence: CDR1 SGHAT, CDR2 FQNNGV. DNA for the CDR3: TGTGCCAGCAGCTTAGAGATGGTGATCAATTCACCCCTCCACTTT. Protein product: CASSLEMVINSPLHF.

This clonotype has only a few counts. The chain carries TRBV6-1 and TRBJ2-1; the D call may be TRBD1 or TRBD2 (5 bases each). Between the trimmed V and J ends, which lost 5 bases and 1 base, there was a span of 12 bases. This CDR3 comprises 15 residues. Germline V CDR1 and CDR2: MNHNS, SASEGT. CDR3 coding DNA: TGTGCCAGCAGTTCTGGGACGGCGTCCTACAATGAGCAGTTCTTC. This encodes CASSSGTASYNEQFF.

The gene calls are TRBV12-5 and TRBJ2-2, with TRBD2 matching over 8 bases. The CDR3 is 18 amino acids. The junction had 9 bases not matched to a gene; V was cut back by 2 bases and J by 1 base. The germline V gene encodes CDR1 LGHNT and CDR2 FRNRAP. CDR3 in amino acids: CASGLPRGGHLNTGELFF. The CDR3 DNA sequence: TGTGCTAGTGGTTTGCCTCGGGGGGGGCATTTGAACACCGGGGAGCTGTTTTTT.

V usage is TRBV6-1 and J usage is TRBJ1-2, with D possibly TRBD1 on 5 matching bases. This CDR3 comprises 16 residues. Germline V gene data show CDR1 as MNHNS and CDR2 as SASEGT. V shed 2 bases and J shed 3 bases, with 16 bases lying between them. The CDR3 here is CASSEPPGRADYGYTF. As DNA, the CDR3 is TGTGCCAGCAGTGAACCCCCGGGCAGGGCGGACTATGGCTACACCTTC.

Regarding this clonotype: The limits of the CDR3 on the DNA are not certain, so only TCRdb's listed CDR3 is given. V usage is TRBV19 and J usage is TRBJ1-1; TRBD1 is the table's D call and was not checked against the DNA. Germline CDR1 LNHDA, CDR2 SQIVND (reference sequence). The CDR3 is 22 amino acids in total, end residues counted. The CDR3 protein is CASSLGLEQYFCASSGGLEAFF.

This clonotype was seen many times. This rearrangement joins TRBV20-1 to TRBJ2-3, with 7 bases aligning to TRBD2. V lost 2 bases to trimming and J lost 0 bases; unmatched junction nucleotides: 11. The CDR3 runs to 17 residues. CDR1 DFQATT and CDR2 SNEGSKA come from the germline V gene (reference sequence). CDR3 sequence (DNA): TGCAGTGCTAGACCTAAATTTGGGGGGGAAAGCACAGATACGCAGTATTTT. Its translation: CSARPKFGGESTDTQYF.

For the CDR3, the DNA is TGCAGTGCTAGCCCGGGACGGGTTAATGAAAAACTGTTTTTT. Protein sequence: CSASPGRVNEKLFF. The chain links TRBV20-1 to TRBJ1-4; a weak D match, TRBD1 (5 bases). V lost 3 bases to trimming and J lost 4 bases, with 12 bases between them. Germline CDR1 reads DFQATT; CDR2 reads SNEGSKA (reference sequence). CDR3 length: 14 residues.

V usage is TRBV12-3 or TRBV12-4 and J usage is TRBJ1-5, with D hard to call. Trimming removed 6 bases from V and 4 bases from J, with 7 bases in between. The CDR3 consists of 12 residues. The CDR3: CASSVTNQPQHF. CDR3 bases: TGTGCCAGCAGCGTGACTAATCAGCCCCAGCATTTT.

This clonotype was picked up many times. The V call is TRBV7-2, the J call TRBJ2-7; either TRBD1 or TRBD2 may supply D (5 bases each). With 1 base removed from V and 5 bases from J, the gap between germline ends came to 12 bases. The CDR3 sequence is 14 residues long. Germline-derived CDR1 and CDR2 are SGHTA and FQGNSA. The CDR3 coding sequence is TGTGCCAGCAGCTTAGACGGGACCCTAGACGAGCAGTACTTC. This translates into CASSLDGTLDEQYF. The full variable domain, rest sourced from reference TRBV7-2 and TRBJ2-7, is GAGVSQSPSNKVTEKGKDVELRCDPISGHTALYWYRQSLGQGLEFLIYFQGNSAPDKSGLPSDRFSAERTGGSVSTLTIQRTQQEDSAVYLCASSLDGTLDEQYFGPGTRLTVT.

This rearrangement joins TRBV6-6 to TRBJ2-7; tentative D call: TRBD1 (7 bases). This CDR3 comprises 16 residues. Trimming stripped 0 bases from V and 0 bases from J, with 12 bases between. Germline CDR1 and CDR2: MNHNY and SVGAGI (reference sequence). The CDR3 DNA sequence: TGTGCCAGCAGTTACTCGCGGGACAGAAGCTCCTACGAGCAGTACTTC. Translation: CASSYSRDRSSYEQYF.

This clonotype was seen only a few times. The chain combines TRBV11-2 with TRBJ2-1; D call uncertain. Germline values: CDR1 SGHAT, CDR2 FQNNGV. V was pared by 7 bases and J by 4 bases, with 14 bases between. The CDR3 has 14 residues. In nucleotides, the CDR3 is TGTGCCAGCACTCCATCGACAATGTACAATGAGCAGTTCTTC. Translated, it gives CASTPSTMYNEQFF. Variable domain in full (rest from reference TRBV11-2 and TRBJ2-1): EAGVAQSPRYKIIEKRQSVAFWCNPISGHATLYWYQQILGQGPKLLIQFQNNGVVDDSQLPKDRFSAERLKGVDSTLKIQPAKLEDSAVYLCASTPSTMYNEQFFGPGTRLTVL.

This chain connects TRBV2 to TRBJ2-7; D is undetermined. The CDR3 spans 14 residues. The germline V gene has CDR1 SNHLY and CDR2 FYNNEI. The V and J ends lost 7 bases and 5 bases respectively, with 18 bases between them. For the CDR3, the DNA is TGTGCCAGCACCGAAGGGCCCTCGGAGAACGAGCAGTACTTC. This encodes CASTEGPSENEQYF.

This clonotype was counted ten times or more. The rearrangement uses TRBV4-2 and TRBJ1-4, with D tentatively TRBD1 (5 bases). Germline CDR1 reads LGHNA; CDR2 reads YNFKEQ. This CDR3 is built from 15 residues. Trimming took off 0 bases at V and 8 bases at J, with 13 bases between the two ends. The CDR3 region has the DNA TGTGCCAGCAGCCAAGATTCGGGGGTCGGGGAAAAACTGTTTTTT. Translation gives CASSQDSGVGEKLFF.

The CDR3 DNA reads TGTGCCAGCTCACCTAGGTGGGACAGACCTTTGGAGACCCAGTACTTC. Translating it yields CASSPRWDRPLETQYF. The J gene is TRBJ2-5, the V gene TRBV18; 7 bases are a match to TRBD1. The CDR3 has 16 amino acids. The ends lost 3 bases at V and 5 bases at J; junction bases unmatched: 12. Germline V gene sequence: CDR1 KGHSH, CDR2 LQKENI.